The entry below gives a single T cell receptor beta chain sequence along with its context. The sample originates from a study of shared clonotypes between healthy human individuals. Assay execution took place at the deep level. Assay: immunoSEQ multiplex PCR; the TCRdb copy retains only in-frame clones and omits some. Among 470,000 or so clones, about 72% were seen once, and the ten largest hold approximately 12%. Material for sequencing was PBMCs. This receptor was identified in a woman between 35 and 50 years old in good health. Some clones in this sample may be carry-over from other donors' samples.

For the CDR3, the DNA is TGCAGCGTGGGCCCAATCCCGGGAATCAATGAGCAGTTCTTC. It is translated as CSVGPIPGINEQFF. The chain couples TRBV29-1 to TRBJ2-1; a possible D gene is TRBD2 (5 bases). The CDR3 covers 14 residues. With 6 bases removed from V and 6 bases from J, the gap between germline ends came to 18 bases. CDR1 and CDR2 (germline): SQVTM, ANQGSEA.